Below, 29 T cell receptor beta chains from the same sample are listed, as sequenced in a study of CD8+CD57+ T cells in acquired aplastic anemia. Only patients with CD8+CD57+ cell expansion on flow cytometry were chosen for sequencing. TCR beta VDJ combinations and CDR3 sequences were profiled from genomic DNA. Using its own MiXCR run on the reads, TCRdb lists one record per CDR3 protein. This table has around 200,000 distinct CDR3 sequences, 50% to 65% appearing once. Sequenced input: sorted CD4+, CD8+, or CD8+CD57+ T cells (not recorded which) from PBMCs. The source is a human donor with aplastic anemia.

The V and J genes are TRBV12-3 or TRBV12-4 and TRBJ1-1; no definite D call. The CDR3 extends over 12 amino acids. V was shortened by 7 bases and J by 1 base, with 7 bases between the two germline ends. The chain's CDR3 is CASTDSNTEAFF. CDR3 in DNA: TGTGCCAGCACGGACTCGAACACTGAAGCTTTCTTT.

The V and J genes are TRBV19 and TRBJ1-2; D is ambiguous. The V end lost 10 bases, the J end lost 8 bases, and 14 bases lay between the germline ends. There are 11 residues in the CDR3. The germline CDR1 and CDR2 sequences are LNHDA and SQIVND (reference sequence). The CDR3 sequence: CATRAGEGYTF. The DNA for the CDR3 is TGTGCCACACGAGCCGGGGAAGGCTACACCTTC.

There are a few counts of this clonotype. The genes are TRBV20-1 and TRBJ2-7, with 7 bases fitting TRBD1. V was pared by 3 bases and J by 5 bases, with 1 base of the junction left unmatched. In germline, CDR1 is DFQATT, CDR2 SNEGSKA (reference sequence). This CDR3 has 11 amino acids. The CDR3, as DNA: TGCAGTGCTAGCGACAGGGACGAGCAGTACTTC. Protein product: CSASDRDEQYF.

This chain joins TRBV20-1 and TRBJ2-1, with 9 bases fitting TRBD2. The CDR3 spans 18 residues. Germline V gene sequence: CDR1 DFQATT, CDR2 SNEGSKA (reference sequence). V lost 0 bases, J lost 2 bases, and 11 bases stayed unmatched. The chain's CDR3 is CSARDKSGRSYPYNEQFF. DNA for the CDR3: TGCAGTGCTAGAGATAAGAGCGGGAGGTCTTATCCCTACAATGAGCAGTTCTTC.

This sequence joins TRBV20-1 and TRBJ2-2, with D perhaps TRBD1 (5 bases). Germline V lookup: CDR1 DFQATT, CDR2 SNEGSKA (reference sequence). This CDR3 comprises 14 residues. V shed 6 bases and J shed 1 base, with 12 bases lying between them. The CDR3 DNA reads as TGCAGTGCCAGACGGCAGGGGAACACCGGGGAGCTGTTTTTT. The encoded protein is CSARRQGNTGELFF.

This chain joins TRBV7-2 and TRBJ1-2; 12 positions agree with TRBD1. CDR1 SGHTA and CDR2 FQGNSA come from the germline V gene. The CDR3 runs 15 residues. Trimming took 5 bases from V and 8 from J; bases not matched to a gene: 9. The CDR3 nucleotides are TGTGCCAGCAGCAAGTCCCGGGACAGGGGGCAAGGCTACACCTTC. Its protein product is CASSKSRDRGQGYTF.

The chain couples TRBV6-5 to TRBJ2-7; TRBD2 aligns across 13 bases. CDR3 length: 16 residues. V was pared by 5 bases and J by 11 bases, with 15 bases of the junction left unmatched. Germline-derived CDR1 and CDR2 are MNHEY and SVGAGI. The CDR3 coding sequence is TGTGCCAGCAGTGGCGAGCTACTAGCGGGAGGGTATACGGAGTACTTC. This translates into CASSGELLAGGYTEYF.

This clonotype appeared many times. The V gene is TRBV6-1, the J gene TRBJ1-1, with D unresolved. The CDR3 consists of 13 residues. Deletions cut 7 bases from V and 0 bases from J, with 9 bases between. From germline, CDR1 is MNHNS and CDR2 SASEGT. The CDR3 DNA follows: TGTGCCAGCATGGGGATTATGAACACTGAAGCTTTCTTT. It yields the protein CASMGIMNTEAFF.

The table lists this clonotype with many counts. The J gene is TRBJ1-2, the V gene TRBV27, with D maybe TRBD1 (6 bases). Per the germline V gene, CDR1 is MNHEY and CDR2 is SMNVEV (reference sequence). V lost 5 bases and J 4 bases, leaving 8 bases between the germline ends. The CDR3 covers 12 residues. In DNA, the CDR3 is TGTGCCAGCAGTGCGACAGGCTATGGCTACACCTTC. Protein sequence: CASSATGYGYTF.

The chain joins TRBV5-5 to TRBJ2-7; D call uncertain. Germline CDR1 reads SGHKS; CDR2 reads YYEKEE (reference sequence). Trimming stripped 4 bases from V and 2 bases from J, with 10 bases between. The CDR3 consists of 13 residues. CDR3 amino acids: CASSHGRPYEQYF. The CDR3 coding sequence is TGTGCCAGCAGCCACGGACGTCCCTACGAGCAGTACTTC. Complete variable domain (other parts from reference TRBV5-5 and TRBJ2-7): DAGVTQSPTHLIKTRGQQVTLRCSPISGHKSVSWYQQVLGQGPQFIFQYYEKEERGRGNFPDRFSARQFPNYSSELNVNALLLGDSALYLCASSHGRPYEQYFGPGTRLTVT.

V and J are TRBV29-1 and TRBJ2-7; 8 bases align to TRBD1. Germline-derived CDR1 and CDR2 are SQVTM and ANQGSEA. The CDR3 spans 14 residues. The trim removed 4 bases at V and 2 bases at J, leaving 7 bases unmatched. CDR3 sequence (DNA): TGCAGCGTTGGTCCGAACAGGGGGACCTACGAGCAGTACTTC. Protein: CSVGPNRGTYEQYF.

The sample holds a few counts of this clonotype. This sequence joins TRBV2 and TRBJ2-5, with D uncertain. V lost 5 bases and J 3 bases, leaving 1 base between the germline ends. Per germline, CDR1 SNHLY and CDR2 FYNNEI. This CDR3 spans 10 amino acids. CDR3 sequence: CASSKETQYF. DNA of the CDR3: TGTGCCAGCAGTAAAGAGACCCAGTACTTC.

This clonotype was recorded many times. The chain joins TRBV20-1 to TRBJ1-4; 9 positions agree with TRBD1. From germline, CDR1 is DFQATT and CDR2 SNEGSKA (reference sequence). V gave up 0 bases and J gave up 8 bases; unmatched junction bases: 13. The CDR3 spans 17 residues. For the CDR3, the DNA is TGCAGTGCTAGAGATTTGGGCCCGGGACAGGGCTGGGAAAAACTGTTTTTT. Encoded protein: CSARDLGPGQGWEKLFF.

This clonotype was seen ten or more times. The chain employs TRBV19 and TRBJ2-3, with TRBD1 matching 7 bases. V shed 0 bases, J shed 0 bases, and the junction held 6 bases outside the gene matches. CDR1 is LNHDA and CDR2 is SQIVND in the germline V gene (reference sequence). The CDR3 length is 17 residues. The CDR3 sequence is CASSIDRDRGSTDTQYF. The CDR3 DNA follows: TGTGCCAGTAGTATAGATCGGGACAGAGGCAGCACAGATACGCAGTATTTT.

This rearrangement joins TRBV5-6 to TRBJ1-2; D ambiguous. The V and J ends lost 6 bases and 0 bases respectively, with 12 bases between them. Germline V gene lookup returns CDR1 SGHDT and CDR2 YYEEEE. The CDR3 length is 14 residues. CDR3 residues: CASKKGASNYGYTF. The CDR3, as DNA: TGTGCCAGCAAGAAAGGAGCCTCTAACTATGGCTACACCTTC. Variable domain in full (rest from reference TRBV5-6 and TRBJ1-2): DAGVTQSPTHLIKTRGQQVTLRCSPKSGHDTVSWYQQALGQGPQFIFQYYEEEERQRGNFPDRFSGHQFPNYSSELNVNALLLGDSALYLCASKKGASNYGYTFGSGTRLTVV.

A few counts support this clonotype. The V and J genes are TRBV15 and TRBJ2-5, with no clear D. The CDR3 extends over 14 amino acids. Germline V gene lookup returns CDR1 LNHNV and CDR2 YYDKDF (reference sequence). V was shortened by 0 bases and J by 2 bases, with 7 bases between the two germline ends. The CDR3 region has the DNA TGTGCCACCAGCAGAGACAGCCCACAAGAGACCCAGTACTTC. It translates to CATSRDSPQETQYF.

The V gene is TRBV2, the J gene TRBJ1-2, with D possibly TRBD1 on 5 matching bases. Germline CDR1 SNHLY, CDR2 FYNNEI. The CDR3 totals 15 residues. Trimming left V 10 bases short and J 7 bases short, with 25 bases between. The CDR3 DNA sequence: TGTGCCATCCCCCCGGGGGGAGGGAGGCAGGCTGGCTACACCTTC. Protein: CAIPPGGGRQAGYTF.

This clonotype was found many times. The chain combines TRBV10-3 with TRBJ1-1; no reliable D call. Germline values: CDR1 ENHRY, CDR2 SYGVKD. The CDR3 covers 16 residues. Trimming took 2 bases from V and 0 from J, leaving 13 bases between them. CDR3 nucleotide sequence: TGTGCCATCAGTGAGCTCCAGTCCGGTCTGAACACTGAAGCTTTCTTT. This codes for CAISELQSGLNTEAFF.

On this clonotype: At one of its ends the junction is not consistent with the germline gene, which may arise from a read error. The chain combines TRBV7-7 with TRBJ2-5; 8 nucleotides agree with TRBD2. The CDR3 runs to 15 residues. CDR1 and CDR2 from the germline V gene are SSHAT and FNYEAQ (reference sequence). CDR3 region: CASSSSGTSRETQYF. CDR3 in DNA: TGTGCTAGCAGCTCTTCCGGGACTAGTCGAGAGACCCAGTACTTC.

The chain uses TRBV4-1 and TRBJ2-3; D might be TRBD1 or TRBD2, each matching 6 bases. CDR1 is MGHRA and CDR2 is YSYEKL in the germline V gene. V was shortened by 4 bases and J by 1 base, with 15 bases between the two germline ends. The CDR3 spans 16 residues. This CDR3 is CASSPHSRGGTDTQYF. Written as DNA, the CDR3 is TGCGCCAGCAGCCCTCACTCTAGGGGGGGCACAGATACGCAGTATTTT.

This clonotype appeared many times. The chain links TRBV20-1 to TRBJ1-6; D is possibly TRBD1 (5 bases). Germline CDR1 DFQATT, CDR2 SNEGSKA (reference sequence). This CDR3 has 17 residues. V was clipped by 0 bases and J by 5 bases, with 17 bases between them. The CDR3 reads CSARDTSRGTNNSPLHF. The CDR3 DNA reads as TGCAGTGCTAGAGATACCTCCCGAGGGACCAATAATTCACCCCTCCACTTT.

Ten or more counts support this clonotype. The genes are TRBV5-8 and TRBJ2-5, with TRBD1 as a possible D gene (5 bases). CDR1 SGHTS and CDR2 YDEGEE come from the germline V gene. Trimming pared 2 bases from V and 0 bases from J, leaving 8 bases between. The CDR3 runs to 14 residues. This chain's CDR3 is CASSLRQYQETQYF. Here the CDR3 DNA reads TGTGCCAGCAGCTTAAGACAGTACCAAGAGACCCAGTACTTC.

The rearrangement uses TRBV6-1 and TRBJ2-7; D unresolved. Trimming left V 5 bases short and J 2 bases short, with 13 bases between. This CDR3 region has 14 residues. The germline CDR1 and CDR2 sequences are MNHNS and SASEGT. CDR3 in amino acids: CASSPPMRPYEQYF. CDR3 nucleotides: TGTGCCAGCAGTCCCCCGATGAGGCCCTACGAGCAGTACTTC.

This rearrangement joins TRBV19 to TRBJ1-6; 8 nucleotides match TRBD1. The CDR3 is 16 amino acids. The V gene end was trimmed by 6 bases and the J gene end by 2 bases; junction bases not matched to a gene: 6. Germline V gene data show CDR1 as LNHDA and CDR2 as SQIVND (reference sequence). In DNA, the CDR3 is TGTGCCAGTAGCGGGACAGGAGCTACCTATAATTCACCCCTCCACTTT. It specifies CASSGTGATYNSPLHF.

This chain uses TRBV10-1 with TRBJ2-1; no clear D. V was trimmed by 10 bases and J by 7 bases, leaving 11 bases between them. The germline V gene encodes CDR1 WNHNN and CDR2 SYGVQD (reference sequence). The CDR3 totals 11 residues. In DNA form, the CDR3 reads TGCGCCACCTCCTCTGGGAATGAGCAGTTCTTC. Its translation: CATSSGNEQFF.

The gene calls are TRBV6-1 and TRBJ2-3, with a tentative D call TRBD1 (6 bases). CDR3 length equals 16 residues. Germline CDR1 MNHNS, CDR2 SASEGT. V was trimmed by 6 bases and J by 1 base, leaving 17 bases between them. CDR3 in amino acids: CASRSLQGRGTDTQYF. As DNA, the CDR3 is TGTGCCAGCAGGTCCCTACAGGGTAGGGGCACAGATACGCAGTATTTT.

This chain uses TRBV5-1 with TRBJ1-6; no reliable D call. This CDR3 region has 15 residues. Germline values: CDR1 SGHRS, CDR2 YFSETQ. V lost 6 bases to trimming and J lost 7 bases, with 17 bases between them. This CDR3 reads CASTLNGLRNSPLHF. The CDR3, as DNA: TGCGCCAGCACCCTGAATGGCCTACGGAATTCACCCCTCCACTTT.

V is TRBV5-1 and J is TRBJ2-5; the D is unclear. V was clipped by 5 bases and J by 2 bases, with 4 bases between them. The CDR3 contains 11 residues. Germline CDR1 SGHRS, CDR2 YFSETQ. The CDR3 is CASRAQETQYF. CDR3 DNA sequence: TGCGCCAGCAGAGCTCAAGAGACCCAGTACTTC.

In its sample, this clonotype was seen many times. The V and J genes are TRBV2 and TRBJ2-7; D is uncertain. In germline, CDR1 is SNHLY, CDR2 FYNNEI. Trimming removed 6 bases from V and 2 bases from J, with 17 bases in between. The length of the CDR3 is 15 residues. The CDR3 reads CASRPQGLFAYEQYF. In nucleotides, the CDR3 is TGTGCCAGCAGGCCTCAAGGCCTCTTCGCCTACGAGCAGTACTTC.